This T cell receptor (beta chain) was sequenced for a study of blood T cell repertoires in COVID-19. Per the germline V gene, CDR1 is MNHEY and CDR2 is SVGAGI. This CDR3 contains 16 residues. Losses at the gene ends were 4 bases for V and 2 bases for J; bases not matched to a gene: 8. Those who participated ranged in age from about 18 to 89 years and resided in about two dozen US areas. Before being deemed recovered, Cohort 3 donors had two negative PCRs, clearance, or symptom resolution. TCRdb keeps only in-frame clones here, not all; method: immunoSEQ multiplex PCR. The table lists approximately 440,000 clones, around 87% of them singletons.

The sample taken for sequencing was PBMCs or T cells enriched from blood (not recorded which). J is TRBJ2-3 and V is TRBV6-5, with TRBD2 matching over 8 bases. The clonotype was recovered from a woman aged 18-35 years who had recovered from COVID-19. The CDR3 region is CASSSERGHDTDTQYF. The CDR3 DNA reads TGTGCCAGCAGTTCGGAGCGGGGGCACGACACAGATACGCAGTATTTT.